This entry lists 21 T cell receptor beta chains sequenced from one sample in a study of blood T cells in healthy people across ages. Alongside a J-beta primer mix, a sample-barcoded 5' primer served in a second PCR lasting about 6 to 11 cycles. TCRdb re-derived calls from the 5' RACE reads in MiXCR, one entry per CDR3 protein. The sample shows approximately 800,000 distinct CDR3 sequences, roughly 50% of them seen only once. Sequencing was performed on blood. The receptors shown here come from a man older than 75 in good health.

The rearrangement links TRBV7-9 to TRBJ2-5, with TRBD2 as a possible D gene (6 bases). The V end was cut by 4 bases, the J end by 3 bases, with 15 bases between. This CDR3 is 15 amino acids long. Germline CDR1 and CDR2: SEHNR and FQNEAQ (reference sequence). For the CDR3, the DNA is TGTGCCAGCAGCTCACTCGGGACTTTGGAAGAGACCCAGTACTTC. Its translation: CASSSLGTLEETQYF.

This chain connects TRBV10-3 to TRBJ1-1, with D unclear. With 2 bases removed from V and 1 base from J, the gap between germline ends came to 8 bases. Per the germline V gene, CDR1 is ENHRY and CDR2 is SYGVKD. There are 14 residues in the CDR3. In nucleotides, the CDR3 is TGTGCCATCAGTGAGCAAAACACGAACACTGAAGCTTTCTTT. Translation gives CAISEQNTNTEAFF.

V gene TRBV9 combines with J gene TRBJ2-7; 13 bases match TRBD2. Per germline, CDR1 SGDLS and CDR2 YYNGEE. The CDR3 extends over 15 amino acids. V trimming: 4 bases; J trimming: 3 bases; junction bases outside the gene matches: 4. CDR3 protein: CASSRTSGSVYEQYF. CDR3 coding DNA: TGTGCCAGCAGCCGGACTAGCGGGAGTGTCTACGAGCAGTACTTC.

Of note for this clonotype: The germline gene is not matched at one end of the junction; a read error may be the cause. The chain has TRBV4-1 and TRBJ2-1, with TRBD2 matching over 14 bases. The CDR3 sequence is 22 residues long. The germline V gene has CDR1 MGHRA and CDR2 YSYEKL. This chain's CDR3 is CAGSQVPSGTSGGRLSHNEQFF. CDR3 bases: TGCGCCGGCAGCCAAGTTCCCTCCGGGACTAGCGGGGGACGACTGAGCCACAATGAGCAGTTCTTC.

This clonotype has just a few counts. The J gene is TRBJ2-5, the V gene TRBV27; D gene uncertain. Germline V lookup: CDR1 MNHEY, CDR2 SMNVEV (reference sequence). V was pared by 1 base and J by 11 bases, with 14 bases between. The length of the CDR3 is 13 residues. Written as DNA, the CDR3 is TGTGCCAGCAGTTTATGGGTAAACAATGAGCAGTACTTC. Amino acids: CASSLWVNNEQYF.

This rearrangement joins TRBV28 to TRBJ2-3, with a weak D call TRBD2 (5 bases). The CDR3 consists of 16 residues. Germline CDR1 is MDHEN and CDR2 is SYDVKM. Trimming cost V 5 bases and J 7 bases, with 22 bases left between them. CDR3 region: CASSPLRVNQVNTQYF. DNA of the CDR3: TGTGCCAGCAGTCCTTTGAGGGTAAATCAGGTGAATACGCAGTATTTT.

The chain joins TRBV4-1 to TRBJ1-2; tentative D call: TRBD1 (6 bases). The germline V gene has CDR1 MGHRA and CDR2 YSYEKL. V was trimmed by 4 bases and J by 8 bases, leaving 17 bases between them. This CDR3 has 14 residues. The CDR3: CASSLTRGSRGYTF. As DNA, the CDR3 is TGCGCCAGCAGCCTGACCAGGGGCTCTAGGGGCTACACCTTC.

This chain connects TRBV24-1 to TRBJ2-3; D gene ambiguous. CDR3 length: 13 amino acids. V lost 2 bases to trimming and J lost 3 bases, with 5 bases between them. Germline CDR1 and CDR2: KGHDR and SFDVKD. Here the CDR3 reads CATSDWPTDTQYF. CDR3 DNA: TGTGCCACCAGTGATTGGCCAACAGATACGCAGTATTTT.

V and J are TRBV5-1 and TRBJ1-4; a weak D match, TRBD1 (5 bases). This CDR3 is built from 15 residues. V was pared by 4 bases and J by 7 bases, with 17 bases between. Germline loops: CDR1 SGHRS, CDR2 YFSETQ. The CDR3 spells CASSPWGEHVEKLFF. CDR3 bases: TGCGCCAGCAGCCCGTGGGGGGAGCACGTTGAAAAACTGTTTTTT.

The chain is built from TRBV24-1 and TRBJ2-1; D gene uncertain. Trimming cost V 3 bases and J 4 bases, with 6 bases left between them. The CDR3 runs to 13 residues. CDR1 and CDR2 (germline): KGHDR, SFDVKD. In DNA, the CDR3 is TGTGCCACCAGTGATGAACTTTACAATGAGCAGTTCTTC. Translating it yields CATSDELYNEQFF.

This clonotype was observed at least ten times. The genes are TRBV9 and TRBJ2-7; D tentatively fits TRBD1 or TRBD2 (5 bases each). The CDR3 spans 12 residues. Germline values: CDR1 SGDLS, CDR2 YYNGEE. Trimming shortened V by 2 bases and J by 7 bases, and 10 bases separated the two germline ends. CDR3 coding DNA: TGTGCCAGCAGCGTGGGGGTATCTGAGCAGTACTTC. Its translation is CASSVGVSEQYF.

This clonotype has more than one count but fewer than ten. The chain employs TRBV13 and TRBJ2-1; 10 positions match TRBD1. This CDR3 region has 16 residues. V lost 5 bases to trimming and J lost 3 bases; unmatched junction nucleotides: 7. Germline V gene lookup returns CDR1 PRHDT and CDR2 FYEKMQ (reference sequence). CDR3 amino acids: CASSKRQGAVYNEQFF. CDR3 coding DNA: TGTGCCAGCAGCAAAAGACAGGGGGCAGTCTACAATGAGCAGTTCTTC.

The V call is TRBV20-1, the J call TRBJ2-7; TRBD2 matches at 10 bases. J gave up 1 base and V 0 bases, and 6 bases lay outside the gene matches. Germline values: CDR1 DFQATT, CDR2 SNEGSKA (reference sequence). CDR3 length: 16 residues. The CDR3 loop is CSARDVSSGRSYEQYF. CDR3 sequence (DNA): TGCAGTGCTAGAGATGTGAGTAGCGGGAGGTCCTACGAGCAGTACTTC.

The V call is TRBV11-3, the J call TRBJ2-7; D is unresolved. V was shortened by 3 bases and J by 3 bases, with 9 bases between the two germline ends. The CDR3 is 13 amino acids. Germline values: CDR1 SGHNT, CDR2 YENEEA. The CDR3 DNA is TGTGCCAGCAGCTTCGGGCCTCACTACGAGCAGTACTTC. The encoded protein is CASSFGPHYEQYF. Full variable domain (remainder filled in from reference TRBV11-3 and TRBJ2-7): EAGVVQSPRYKIIEKKQPVAFWCNPISGHNTLYWYLQNLGQGPELLIRYENEEAVDDSQLPKDRFSAERLKGVDSTLKIQPAELGDSAVYLCASSFGPHYEQYFGPGTRLTVT.

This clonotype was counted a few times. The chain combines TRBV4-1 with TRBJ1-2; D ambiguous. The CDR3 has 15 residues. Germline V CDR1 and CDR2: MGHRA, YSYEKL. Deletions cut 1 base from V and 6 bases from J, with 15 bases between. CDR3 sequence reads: CASSQVGRGPNGYTF. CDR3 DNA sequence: TGCGCCAGCAGCCAAGTTGGCCGTGGACCTAATGGCTACACCTTC.

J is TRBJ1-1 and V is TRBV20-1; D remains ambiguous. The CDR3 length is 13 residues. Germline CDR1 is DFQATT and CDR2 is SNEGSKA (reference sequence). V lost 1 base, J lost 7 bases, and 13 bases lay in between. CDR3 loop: CSARGVGRGEAFF. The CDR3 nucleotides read TGCAGTGCTAGAGGGGTAGGGCGCGGTGAAGCTTTCTTT.

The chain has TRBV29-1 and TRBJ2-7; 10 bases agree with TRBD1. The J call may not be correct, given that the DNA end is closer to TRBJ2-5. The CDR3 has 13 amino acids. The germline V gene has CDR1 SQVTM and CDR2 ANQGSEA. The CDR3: CSVGQGAVETQYF. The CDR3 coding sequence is TGCAGCGTTGGACAGGGGGCCGTAGAGACCCAGTACTTC.

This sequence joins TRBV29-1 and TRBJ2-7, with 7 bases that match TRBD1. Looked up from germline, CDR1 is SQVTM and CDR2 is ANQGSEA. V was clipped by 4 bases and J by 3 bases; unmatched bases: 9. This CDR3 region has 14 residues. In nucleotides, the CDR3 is TGCAGCGTTGGGGCGAGAGGGGGCCGCTACGAGCAGTACTTC. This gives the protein CSVGARGGRYEQYF.

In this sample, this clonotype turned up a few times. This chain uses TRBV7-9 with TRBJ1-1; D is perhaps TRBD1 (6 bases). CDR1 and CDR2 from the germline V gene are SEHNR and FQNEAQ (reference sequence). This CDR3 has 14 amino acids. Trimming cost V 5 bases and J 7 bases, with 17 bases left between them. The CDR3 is CASSPTGVIDEAFF. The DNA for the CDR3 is TGTGCCAGCAGCCCGACAGGAGTCATAGATGAAGCTTTCTTT.

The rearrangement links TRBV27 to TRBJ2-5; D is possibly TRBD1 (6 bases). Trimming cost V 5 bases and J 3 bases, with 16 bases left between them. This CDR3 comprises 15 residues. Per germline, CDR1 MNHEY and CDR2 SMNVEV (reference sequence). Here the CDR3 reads CASSPLGAEEETQYF. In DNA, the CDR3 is TGTGCCAGCAGTCCCTTGGGGGCGGAAGAAGAGACCCAGTACTTC.

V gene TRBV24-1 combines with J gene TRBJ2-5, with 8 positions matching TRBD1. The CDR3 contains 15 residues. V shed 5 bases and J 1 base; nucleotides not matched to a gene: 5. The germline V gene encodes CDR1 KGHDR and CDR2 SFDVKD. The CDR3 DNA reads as TGTGCCACCAGTGGGACAGGGCGTGCCCAAGAGACCCAGTACTTC. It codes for CATSGTGRAQETQYF.